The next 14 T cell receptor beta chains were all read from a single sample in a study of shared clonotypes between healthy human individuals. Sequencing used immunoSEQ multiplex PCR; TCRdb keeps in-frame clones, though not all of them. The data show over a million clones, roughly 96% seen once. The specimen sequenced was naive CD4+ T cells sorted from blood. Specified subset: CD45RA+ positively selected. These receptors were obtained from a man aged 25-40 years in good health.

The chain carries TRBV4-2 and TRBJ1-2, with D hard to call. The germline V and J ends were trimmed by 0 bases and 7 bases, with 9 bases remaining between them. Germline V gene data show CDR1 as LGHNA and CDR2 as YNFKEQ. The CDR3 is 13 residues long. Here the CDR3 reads CASSQDIISGYTF. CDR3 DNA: TGTGCCAGCAGCCAAGATATAATATCTGGCTACACCTTC.

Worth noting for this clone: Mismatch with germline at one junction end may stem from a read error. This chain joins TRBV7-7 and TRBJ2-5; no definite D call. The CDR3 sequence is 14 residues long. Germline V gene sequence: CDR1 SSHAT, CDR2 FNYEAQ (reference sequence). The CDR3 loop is CASSLGSKKETQYF. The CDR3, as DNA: TGTGCTAGCAGCTTAGGATCTAAAAAAGAGACCCAGTACTTC.

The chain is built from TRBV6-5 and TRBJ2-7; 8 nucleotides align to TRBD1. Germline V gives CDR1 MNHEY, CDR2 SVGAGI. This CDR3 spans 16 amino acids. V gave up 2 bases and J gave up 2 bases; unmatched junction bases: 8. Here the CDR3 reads CASSYQGARTPYEQYF. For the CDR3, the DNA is TGTGCCAGCAGTTACCAGGGGGCCAGAACTCCCTACGAGCAGTACTTC.

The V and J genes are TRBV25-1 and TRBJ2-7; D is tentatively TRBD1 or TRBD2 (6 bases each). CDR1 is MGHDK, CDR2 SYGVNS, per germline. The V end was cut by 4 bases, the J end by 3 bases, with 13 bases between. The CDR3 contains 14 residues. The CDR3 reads CASSVSGAYYEQYF. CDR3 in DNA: TGTGCCAGCAGTGTGTCGGGGGCCTACTACGAGCAGTACTTC.

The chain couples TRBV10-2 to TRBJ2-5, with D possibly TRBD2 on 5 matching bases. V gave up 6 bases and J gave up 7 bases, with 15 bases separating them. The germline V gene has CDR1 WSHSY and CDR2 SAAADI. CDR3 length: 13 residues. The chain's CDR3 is CASRDSGIGTQYF. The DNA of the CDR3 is TGCGCCAGCAGGGACTCCGGGATTGGGACCCAGTACTTC.

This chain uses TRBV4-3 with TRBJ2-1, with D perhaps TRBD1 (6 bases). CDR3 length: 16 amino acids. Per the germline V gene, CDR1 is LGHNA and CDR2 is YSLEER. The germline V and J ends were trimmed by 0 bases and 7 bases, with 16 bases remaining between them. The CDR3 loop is CASSQDPRGQPNEQFF. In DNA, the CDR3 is TGCGCCAGCAGCCAAGATCCCCGCGGACAGCCTAATGAGCAGTTCTTC.

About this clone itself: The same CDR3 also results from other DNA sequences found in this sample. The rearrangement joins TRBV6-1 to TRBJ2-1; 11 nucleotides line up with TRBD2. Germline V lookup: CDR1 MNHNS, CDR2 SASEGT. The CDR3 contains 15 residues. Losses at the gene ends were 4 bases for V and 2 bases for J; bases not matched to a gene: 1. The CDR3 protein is CASSVGLAAYNEQFF. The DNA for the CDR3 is TGTGCCAGCAGTGTGGGACTAGCGGCCTACAATGAGCAGTTCTTC.

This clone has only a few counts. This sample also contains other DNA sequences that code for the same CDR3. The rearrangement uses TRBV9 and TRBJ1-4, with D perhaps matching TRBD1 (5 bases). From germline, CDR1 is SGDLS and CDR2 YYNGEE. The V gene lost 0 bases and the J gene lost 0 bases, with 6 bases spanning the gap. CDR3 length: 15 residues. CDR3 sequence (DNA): TGTGCCAGCAGCGTAGGAGGGGCAACTAATGAAAAACTGTTTTTT. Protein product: CASSVGGATNEKLFF.

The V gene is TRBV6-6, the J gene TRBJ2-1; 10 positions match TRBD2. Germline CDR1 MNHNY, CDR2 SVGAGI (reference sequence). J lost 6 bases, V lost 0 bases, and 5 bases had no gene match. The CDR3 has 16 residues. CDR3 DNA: TGTGCCAGCAGTTACTCCGGGACTAGCGTTGGCAATGAGCAGTTCTTC. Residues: CASSYSGTSVGNEQFF.

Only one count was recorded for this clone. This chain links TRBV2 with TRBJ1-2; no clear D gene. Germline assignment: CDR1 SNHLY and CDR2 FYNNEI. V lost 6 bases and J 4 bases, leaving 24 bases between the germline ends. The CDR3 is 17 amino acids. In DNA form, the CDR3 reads TGTGCCAGCAGGGAGGCCGTGTTTCTTCGGCGGGGCTATGGCTACACCTTC. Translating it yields CASREAVFLRRGYGYTF.

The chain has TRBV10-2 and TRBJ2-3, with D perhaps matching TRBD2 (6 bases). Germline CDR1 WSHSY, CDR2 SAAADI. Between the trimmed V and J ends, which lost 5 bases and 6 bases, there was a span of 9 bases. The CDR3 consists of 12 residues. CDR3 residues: CASSIRGDTQYF. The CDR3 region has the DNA TGCGCCAGCAGTATTCGGGGGGATACGCAGTATTTT.

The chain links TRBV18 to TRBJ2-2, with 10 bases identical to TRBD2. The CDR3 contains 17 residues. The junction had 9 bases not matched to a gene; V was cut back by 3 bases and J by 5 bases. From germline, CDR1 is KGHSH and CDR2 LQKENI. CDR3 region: CASSPSLAGVGTGELFF. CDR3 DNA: TGTGCCAGCTCACCTTCCCTAGCGGGAGTCGGGACCGGGGAGCTGTTTTTT.

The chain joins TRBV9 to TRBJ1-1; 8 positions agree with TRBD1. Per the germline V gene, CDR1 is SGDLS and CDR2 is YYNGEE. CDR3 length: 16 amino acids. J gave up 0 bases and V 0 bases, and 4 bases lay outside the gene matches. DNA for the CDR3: TGTGCCAGCAGCGTAGTGTCAGGGGGCCTGAACACTGAAGCTTTCTTT. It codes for CASSVVSGGLNTEAFF.

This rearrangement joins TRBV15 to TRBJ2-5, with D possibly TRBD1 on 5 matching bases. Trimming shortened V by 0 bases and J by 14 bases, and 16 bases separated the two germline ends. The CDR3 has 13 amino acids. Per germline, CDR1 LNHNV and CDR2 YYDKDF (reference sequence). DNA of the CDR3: TGTGCCACCAGCAGAGATGTGACAGATCGGGTCTACTTC. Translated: CATSRDVTDRVYF.